The 20 T cell receptor beta chains given below trace back to one sample, sequenced in a study of tumor and adjacent non-tumor tissue in lung cancer. The library came from three nested PCR rounds adapted from ARM-PCR protocols. Each CDR3 protein gets one entry after TCRdb re-called the multiplex PCR reads with MiXCR. This sample carries more than 85,000 distinct CDR3 sequences, about 62% of them seen once, and the ten largest clones take approximately 18%. RNA was extracted from bulk tissue without any cell sorting. More than 3 cm separated this lung sample from the edge of the tumor. The sample taken for sequencing was distant non-tumor lung tissue. These receptors came from a man between 25 and 39 years old with non-small cell lung cancer.

About this clonotype: One end of the junction does not line up with germline, which may come from a read error. This rearrangement joins TRBV29-1 to TRBJ2-7, with TRBD1 as a possible D gene (6 bases). The CDR3 contains 13 residues. Germline CDR1 reads SQVTM; CDR2 reads ANQGSEA. The CDR3 coding sequence is TGCAGCATTGTGTGGGACATTTCCAACGAGCAATACTTC. Encoded protein: CSIVWDISNEQYF.

This clonotype was counted between two and nine times. The junction shows a germline mismatch at one end, possibly a read error. The gene calls are TRBV5-1 and TRBJ2-7; 10 nucleotides agree with TRBD2. The CDR3 is made up of 15 amino acids. Germline V gene lookup returns CDR1 SGHRS and CDR2 YFSETQ. Written as DNA, the CDR3 is TGCGCCAGCAGCCTTAGCGGGGGGCCTTCCTACAAGCAGTACTTC. This sequence encodes CASSLSGGPSYKQYF.

A remark on this clonotype: Possible read error: a much larger clone is one base away. This chain joins TRBV20-1 and TRBJ2-1; 7 bases are a match to TRBD2. Germline CDR1 is DFQATT and CDR2 is SNEGSKA (reference sequence). CDR3 size: 12 residues. V gave up 6 bases and J gave up 9 bases; unmatched junction bases: 8. CDR3 DNA sequence: TGCAGTGCCGCGACTAGCCTTCGTGAGCAGTTCTTC. As protein: CSAATSLREQFF.

On this clonotype itself: An end of the junction does not agree with germline; a read error may underlie this. CDR3 sequence (DNA): TGTGCCAGCAGTTACGACGACAGTATAGAGATCCAGTACTTC. This codes for CASSYDDSIEIQYF. The chain is built from TRBV6-5 and TRBJ2-5; a possible D gene is TRBD1 (5 bases). Per germline, CDR1 MNHEY and CDR2 SVGAGI. The CDR3 loop spans 14 amino acids.

About this clonotype itself: One end of the junction varies from germline; a read error may be responsible. J is TRBJ1-1 and V is TRBV20-1; weak D call: TRBD1 (6 bases). The CDR3 spans 14 residues. Per germline, CDR1 DFQATT and CDR2 SNEGSKA (reference sequence). Here the CDR3 DNA reads TGCAGTGTTAGCCCGGGCGGGGGCAAGACTGAGGCTTTCTTT. It specifies CSVSPGGGKTEAFF.

As concerns this clonotype: This could be a read error, since a much larger clone is one nucleotide away. This chain uses TRBV5-4 with TRBJ1-4; TRBD1 matches 8 bases. CDR1 is SGHNT and CDR2 is YYREEE in the germline V gene (reference sequence). CDR3 length: 16 residues. CDR3 DNA: TGTGCCAACAGCCCGGACAGGGTTCGGGAAGGGGAAAAACTGTTTTTT. Its protein product is CANSPDRVREGEKLFF.

With regard to this clonotype: This may stem from a read error, because a much larger clone lies one nucleotide away. This chain joins TRBV6-5 and TRBJ1-1; D not certain. Germline lookup yields CDR1 MNHEY and CDR2 SVGAGI. The CDR3 totals 10 residues. CDR3 DNA: TGTGTCAGCGGTCGGGGTGAAGCTTTCTTT. This sequence encodes CVSGRGEAFF.

Details on this clonotype: A read error may produce the germline difference seen at one junction end. The chain recombines TRBV11-2 with TRBJ2-2; D perhaps matches TRBD2 (5 bases). CDR3 length: 14 amino acids. Germline values: CDR1 SGHAT, CDR2 FQNNGV. The CDR3 region is CPSSSKCNTGELFF. DNA of the CDR3: TGTCCCAGCAGCAGTAAATGTAACACCGGGGAACTGTTTTTT.

This clonotype was observed many times. The genes are TRBV6-5 and TRBJ2-2, with D possibly matching TRBD1 (6 bases). CDR3 size: 13 residues. Germline assignment: CDR1 MNHEY and CDR2 SVGAGI. Between the trimmed V and J ends, which lost 4 bases and 7 bases, there was a span of 10 bases. CDR3 DNA: TGTGCCAGCAGTTGGGGGCCTGGCGGGGAGCTGTTTTTT. Amino acid sequence: CASSWGPGGELFF.

This clonotype came up many times. Since the CDR3 does not end with the conserved phenylalanine or tryptophan, this likely comes from a read error. The chain has TRBV11-2 and TRBJ1-5; D is possibly TRBD1 (6 bases). The V end lost 8 bases, the J end lost 8 bases, and 16 bases lay between the germline ends. Germline assignment: CDR1 SGHAT and CDR2 FQNNGV. The CDR3 spans 13 residues. The CDR3 loop is CASARTVPEPQHI. The DNA for the CDR3 is TGTGCCAGCGCCCGGACAGTCCCGGAGCCCCAGCATATT.

The chain employs TRBV11-3 and TRBJ2-1; D may be TRBD2 (5 bases). The CDR3 sequence is 16 residues long. V was shortened by 5 bases and J by 6 bases, with 20 bases between the two germline ends. The germline CDR1 and CDR2 sequences are SGHNT and YENEEA. CDR3 sequence reads: CASSNPSRRRGNEQFF. The CDR3 coding sequence is TGTGCCAGCAGCAACCCTAGTCGGCGCCGGGGCAATGAGCAGTTCTTC.

A note on this clonotype: Since the CDR3 does not end with the conserved phenylalanine or tryptophan, this likely comes from a read error. The chain combines TRBV4-3 with TRBJ2-1; the D gene is possibly TRBD1 (6 bases). The germline gives CDR1 LGHNA, CDR2 YSLEER. CDR3 length equals 16 residues. Trimming took 1 base from V and 4 from J, leaving 14 bases between them. This CDR3 reads CASSQVYRQGYNEQFI. In nucleotides, the CDR3 is TGCGCCAGCAGCCAAGTTTATAGGCAGGGGTACAATGAGCAGTTCATC.

About this clonotype itself: Mismatch with germline at one junction end may stem from a read error. The chain couples TRBV20-1 to TRBJ1-1; D unclear. This CDR3 is built from 14 residues. Germline V gene lookup returns CDR1 DFQATT and CDR2 SNEGSKA (reference sequence). The CDR3 here is CSARYSWTNTDAFF. In DNA, the CDR3 is TGCAGTGCTAGATATTCCTGGACGAACACTGATGCTTTCTTT.

This clonotype was detected only a few times. The rearrangement joins TRBV7-9 to TRBJ2-7; D remains ambiguous. Trimming took 5 bases from V and 7 from J, leaving 18 bases between them. Germline loops: CDR1 SEHNR, CDR2 FQNEAQ (reference sequence). This CDR3 is 14 amino acids long. The CDR3 sequence: CASSAKGPTREQYF. CDR3 DNA: TGTGCCAGCAGCGCCAAAGGTCCAACCCGGGAGCAGTACTTC.

A remark on this clonotype: No DNA is shown, since the ends of the CDR3 on it are uncertain; the CDR3 is the one TCRdb lists. The V and J genes are TRBV29-1 and TRBJ2-3; TRBD1 is the table's D call, not checked against the DNA. Termini included, the CDR3 measures 13 amino acids. Germline values: CDR1 SQVTM, CDR2 ANQGSEA. The CDR3 loop reads CSVAFGITDMQFF.

This clonotype has ten or more counts. The chain couples TRBV11-1 to TRBJ2-7, with D possibly TRBD1 on 6 matching bases. The germline V gene encodes CDR1 SGHAT and CDR2 FQDESV (reference sequence). The CDR3 totals 14 residues. Trimming cost V 7 bases and J 5 bases, with 18 bases left between them. The CDR3 sequence is CASTLNRALHEQYF. The CDR3 DNA follows: TGTGCCAGCACCCTGAACAGGGCTCTCCACGAGCAGTACTTC.

This clonotype was seen only a few times. The J gene is TRBJ1-4, the V gene TRBV11-2; D is undetermined. The CDR3 runs to 16 residues. CDR1 is SGHAT, CDR2 FQNNGV, per germline. Deletions cut 5 bases from V and 0 bases from J, with 13 bases between. The CDR3 reads CASSAIYSATNEKLFF. DNA for the CDR3: TGTGCCAGCAGCGCCATCTACAGTGCAACTAATGAAAAACTGTTTTTT.

On this clonotype itself: Germline and junction disagree at one end, which may indicate a read error. The chain uses TRBV4-1 and TRBJ1-1; D remains unclear. This CDR3 spans 14 amino acids. Germline lookup yields CDR1 MGHRA and CDR2 YSYEKL. The CDR3 loop is CANSQDRVGTEAFF. The CDR3 region has the DNA TGCGCCAACAGCCAAGATCGCGTCGGGACTGAAGCTTTCTTT.

This clonotype has a handful of counts. This clone may be a read error of a much larger clone one base away. The chain uses TRBV29-1 and TRBJ2-7; D remains unclear. V lost 6 bases to trimming and J lost 2 bases, with 11 bases between them. Germline-derived CDR1 and CDR2 are SQVTM and ANQGSEA. The CDR3 loop spans 12 amino acids. The CDR3 here is CSVMIPAYEQYF. CDR3 nucleotides: TGCAGCGTGATGATTCCCGCCTACGAGCAGTACTTC.

A remark on this clonotype: Possible read error: a much larger clone is one base away. The CDR3 sequence: CATVEGTHRGIDTQYF. In DNA form, the CDR3 reads TGTGCCACCGTAGAGGGGACCCACCGGGGGATAGATACGCAGTATTTT. This sequence joins TRBV10-3 and TRBJ2-3, with D possibly matching TRBD2 (6 bases). This CDR3 is 16 amino acids long. CDR1 and CDR2 (germline): ENHRY, SYGVKD. The V and J ends lost 10 bases and 5 bases respectively, with 25 bases between them.